This T cell receptor beta chain was sequenced during a study of blood T cells in healthy people across ages. This CDR3 spans 16 amino acids. Trimming took 6 bases from V and 4 from J; bases not matched to a gene: 14. This clonotype came up a few times. What it binds is unknown. Each sample yielded at least 6 micrograms of PBMC total RNA. Regarding the study as a whole: Diversity was estimated from one million T cells, and these estimates were considered underestimates.

Combining a sample-barcoded 5' primer with a J-beta primer mix, a second PCR ran for roughly 7 to 12 cycles. TCRdb fed the 5' RACE reads into MiXCR, producing one record per CDR3 protein. The table has 1.5 million to 1.8 million distinct CDR3 sequences, approximately 43% seen once. This chain uses TRBV12-3 or TRBV12-4 with TRBJ1-2, with TRBD1 matching over 7 bases. The sequence was collected from a woman younger than 35 in good health. The sample comprised blood. This chain's CDR3 is CASSPGGQGTSYGYTF. In nucleotides, the CDR3 is TGTGCCAGCAGCCCAGGGGGGCAGGGCACCTCCTATGGCTACACCTTC.